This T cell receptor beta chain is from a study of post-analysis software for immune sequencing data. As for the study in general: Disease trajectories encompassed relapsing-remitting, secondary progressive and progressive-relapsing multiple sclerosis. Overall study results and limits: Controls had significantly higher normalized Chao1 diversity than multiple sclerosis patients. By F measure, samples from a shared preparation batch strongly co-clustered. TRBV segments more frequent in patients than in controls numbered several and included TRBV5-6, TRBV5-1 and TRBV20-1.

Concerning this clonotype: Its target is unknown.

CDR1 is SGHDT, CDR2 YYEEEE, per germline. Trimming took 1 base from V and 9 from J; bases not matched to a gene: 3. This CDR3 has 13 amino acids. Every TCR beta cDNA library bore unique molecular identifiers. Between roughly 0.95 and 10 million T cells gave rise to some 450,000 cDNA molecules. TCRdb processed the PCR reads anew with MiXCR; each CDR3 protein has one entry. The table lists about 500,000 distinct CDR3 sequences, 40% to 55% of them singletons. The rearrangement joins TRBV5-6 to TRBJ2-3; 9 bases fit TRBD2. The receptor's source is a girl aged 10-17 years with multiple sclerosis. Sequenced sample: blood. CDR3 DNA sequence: TGTGCCAGCAGCTTGATGGCGGGAGGGACGCAGTATTTT. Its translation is CASSLMAGGTQYF.